These T cell receptor beta chains were read from a single sample in a study of neurological immune-mediated disorders. Using its own MiXCR run on the 5' RACE reads, TCRdb lists one record per CDR3 protein. The sample lists about 80,000 distinct CDR3 sequences; over 4.5% were seen once. The sample comprised PBMCs. These receptors all come from a woman in her fifties or sixties with multiple sclerosis. The CDR3 runs from the conserved cysteine through the conserved F or W.

cdr3_aa: CASSLLPQGSYGYTF; j_call: TRBJ1-2; v_call: TRBV5-8
cdr3_aa: CATGTAYEQYF; j_call: TRBJ2-7; v_call: TRBV6-5
cdr3_aa: CASSLEGRRTDTQYF; j_call: TRBJ2-3; v_call: TRBV12-3/TRBV12-4
cdr3_aa: CASTPPAGELFF; j_call: TRBJ2-2; v_call: TRBV12-3/TRBV12-4
cdr3_aa: CASNSPGQGALNTGELFF; j_call: TRBJ2-2; v_call: TRBV5-6
cdr3_aa: CATSDPQLAGGETQYF; j_call: TRBJ2-5; v_call: TRBV24-1
cdr3_aa: CAISRDPGETQYF; j_call: TRBJ2-5; v_call: TRBV10-3
cdr3_aa: CSAWDTYEQYF; j_call: TRBJ2-7; v_call: TRBV29-1
cdr3_aa: CASSFVAAEKLFF; j_call: TRBJ1-4; v_call: TRBV12-3/TRBV12-4
cdr3_aa: CSASAQGANTGELFF; j_call: TRBJ2-2; v_call: TRBV20-1
cdr3_aa: CASSMTGFSPEQYF; j_call: TRBJ2-7; v_call: TRBV9
cdr3_aa: CASSPQRVNTEAFF; j_call: TRBJ1-1; v_call: TRBV4-1
cdr3_aa: CASSFPGALAEAFF; j_call: TRBJ1-1; v_call: TRBV7-9
cdr3_aa: CATQSGGGPYEQYF; j_call: TRBJ2-7; v_call: TRBV2
cdr3_aa: CASSSANNWGVYGYTF; j_call: TRBJ1-2; v_call: TRBV27
cdr3_aa: CASSYQGSDTQYF; j_call: TRBJ2-3; v_call: TRBV6-6